This TCR beta chain was documented in a study of Tregs in tolerant kidney transplant recipients. CD4+CD25+CD127- Tregs, CD4+CD25- non-Tregs, CD4 and CD8 cells were sorted. The CDR3 is made up of 14 amino acids. The V gene lost 7 bases and the J gene lost 5 bases, with 17 bases spanning the gap. The germline V gene has CDR1 MNHNY and CDR2 SVGAGI (reference sequence). The data were produced by immunoSEQ multiplex PCR, yet TCRdb's version contains in-frame clones alone and is incomplete. The sample holds more than 95,000 clones, roughly nine tenths seen once. This sequence joins TRBV6-6 and TRBJ2-5, with D possibly TRBD1 on 6 matching bases. This sequence originates from a human donor in good health. The sequenced material came from CD4+ T cells from blood. The CDR3 DNA reads TGTGCCAGCACCACAGGGCGGTTCCTGGAGACCCAGTACTTC. It encodes CASTTGRFLETQYF.